One and the same sample provided the 19 T cell receptor beta chains below, sequenced in a study of T cells in Graves' hyperthyroidism and ophthalmopathy. RNA transcripts yielded amplified TCR beta CDR3 regions. First-round RT-PCR targeting the TCR CDR3 was performed with the HTBI primer set. TCRdb recomputed calls from the multiplex PCR reads with MiXCR, one row per CDR3 protein. Of around 350,000 distinct CDR3 sequences in the sample, less than 20% were seen once. The sample taken for sequencing was blood. These receptors all come from a woman aged 18-35 years with Graves' hyperthyroidism that later progressed to Graves' ophthalmopathy.

The table lists this clonotype with a few counts. The V gene is TRBV13, the J gene TRBJ2-1; D is unclear. V was shortened by 5 bases and J by 5 bases, with 16 bases between the two germline ends. Germline assignment: CDR1 PRHDT and CDR2 FYEKMQ (reference sequence). The CDR3 has 15 residues. The CDR3 sequence: CASSLPSRINNEQFF. In DNA, the CDR3 is TGTGCCAGCAGCCTACCCTCTAGAATCAACAATGAGCAGTTCTTC.

This clonotype was counted between two and nine times. The DNA of the CDR3 is TGCAGTGCTAGAGGTGGCCACTCCTACGAGCAGTACTTC. Translation: CSARGGHSYEQYF. The chain employs TRBV20-1 and TRBJ2-7; no reliable D call. V lost 1 base, J lost 0 bases, and 7 bases lay in between. Germline lookup yields CDR1 DFQATT and CDR2 SNEGSKA (reference sequence). The CDR3 is made up of 13 amino acids.

At least ten counts were recorded for this clonotype. The CDR3 nucleotides read TGTGCCAGCAGTTACTCAGAAGGGCGGCACGGTCAGCCCCAGCATTTT. Protein sequence: CASSYSEGRHGQPQHF. The chain couples TRBV6-2 or TRBV6-3 to TRBJ1-5; D unclear. Germline V gene sequence: CDR1 MNHEY, CDR2 SVGEGT. The CDR3 contains 16 residues. Trimming cost V 0 bases and J 6 bases, with 15 bases left between them.

V gene TRBV19 combines with J gene TRBJ2-3, with unresolved D. V was clipped by 5 bases and J by 4 bases, with 7 bases between them. The CDR3 sequence is 12 residues long. CDR1 and CDR2 (germline): LNHDA, SQIVND (reference sequence). CDR3: CASSVHADTQYF. The CDR3 bases are TGTGCCAGTAGTGTTCACGCAGATACGCAGTATTTT. The complete variable domain, with remaining parts taken from reference TRBV19 and TRBJ2-3, reads DGGITQSPKYLFRKEGQNVTLSCEQNLNHDAMYWYRQDPGQGLRLIYYSQIVNDFQKGDIAEGYSVSREKKESFPLTVTSAQKNPTAFYLCASSVHADTQYFGPGTRLTVL.

The sample holds one count of this clonotype. V is TRBV28 and J is TRBJ1-2; TRBD1 matches at 9 bases. The CDR3 totals 14 residues. J lost 7 bases, V lost 5 bases, and 8 bases had no gene match. CDR1 MDHEN and CDR2 SYDVKM come from the germline V gene. In DNA form, the CDR3 reads TGTGCCAGCAGTCACAGGGGGCGCGATACTGGCTACACCTTC. Its protein is CASSHRGRDTGYTF.

The rearrangement joins TRBV3-1 to TRBJ2-7, with 12 bases lining up with TRBD2. Germline CDR1 and CDR2: LGHDT and YNNKEL (reference sequence). The CDR3 runs to 17 residues. V lost 4 bases and J lost 4; bases outside the gene matches: 11. In DNA, the CDR3 is TGTGCCAGCAGCCGCAGAAGCCGGACTAGCGGGACTTACGAGCAGTACTTC. It yields the protein CASSRRSRTSGTYEQYF.

This clonotype was seen repeatedly, ten times or more. The chain links TRBV28 to TRBJ2-3; 7 nucleotides align to TRBD1. The V gene end was trimmed by 4 bases and the J gene end by 1 base; junction bases not matched to a gene: 5. CDR1 is MDHEN and CDR2 is SYDVKM in the germline V gene. CDR3 length: 15 amino acids. CDR3 residues: CASSSRTGGTDTQYF. The CDR3 DNA reads as TGTGCCAGCAGTTCGAGGACAGGAGGCACAGATACGCAGTATTTT.

This clonotype was counted at least ten times. This chain links TRBV14 with TRBJ2-7, with 9 positions matching TRBD2. V was pared by 1 base and J by 2 bases, with 6 bases of the junction left unmatched. The CDR3 contains 16 residues. Germline CDR1 SGHDN, CDR2 FVKESK. Here the CDR3 DNA reads TGTGCCAGCAGCCAAGCACTAGCGGGTCCTCCCTACGAGCAGTACTTC. Amino acids: CASSQALAGPPYEQYF.

The sample holds many counts of this clonotype. V is TRBV7-2 and J is TRBJ1-2; no reliable D call. Germline CDR1 is SGHTA and CDR2 is FQGNSA. CDR3 length: 12 amino acids. Trimming shortened V by 5 bases and J by 8 bases, and 12 bases separated the two germline ends. The CDR3 is CASSIEIVGYTF. The CDR3 nucleotides read TGTGCCAGCAGCATAGAAATTGTCGGCTACACCTTC.

This clonotype was seen at least ten times. The chain joins TRBV11-2 to TRBJ2-5; D is ambiguous. Germline CDR1 reads SGHAT; CDR2 reads FQNNGV. CDR3 size: 14 residues. V was cut by 5 bases and J by 1 base, with 11 bases left in between. The CDR3 protein is CASSPSRVQETQYF. As DNA, the CDR3 is TGTGCCAGCAGCCCAAGTCGGGTCCAAGAGACCCAGTACTTC.

This clonotype was found many times. This chain joins TRBV2 and TRBJ2-1, with 7 bases lining up with TRBD2. Unmatched junction bases numbered 14, after V lost 3 bases and J lost 0 bases. Germline V gives CDR1 SNHLY, CDR2 FYNNEI. The CDR3 is 19 amino acids. CDR3 sequence reads: CASSESGGGPGSSYNEQFF. As DNA, the CDR3 is TGTGCCAGCAGTGAGTCGGGAGGAGGTCCAGGGAGCTCCTACAATGAGCAGTTCTTC. The full variable domain, rest sourced from reference TRBV2 and TRBJ2-1, is EPEVTQTPSHQVTQMGQEVILRCVPISNHLYFYWYRQILGQKVEFLVSFYNNEISEKSEIFDDQFSVERPDGSNFTLKIRSTKLEDSAMYFCASSESGGGPGSSYNEQFFGPGTRLTVL.

In this sample, this clonotype turned up a few times. The rearrangement uses TRBV7-2 and TRBJ2-2, with 13 bases identical to TRBD2. J gave up 2 bases and V 3 bases, and 6 bases lay outside the gene matches. The germline V gene has CDR1 SGHTA and CDR2 FQGNSA. CDR3 size: 18 residues. CDR3 amino acids: CASSLTGTSGANTGELFF. The CDR3, as DNA: TGTGCCAGCAGCTTGACCGGGACTAGCGGGGCTAACACCGGGGAGCTGTTTTTT.

The chain links TRBV10-3 to TRBJ2-1; the match to TRBD2 covers 13 bases. CDR1 ENHRY and CDR2 SYGVKD come from the germline V gene. V shed 8 bases and J 4 bases; nucleotides not matched to a gene: 8. The CDR3 has 16 amino acids. In DNA form, the CDR3 reads TGTGCCATCGGCCGGACTAGCGGGGGCCTTTACAATGAGCAGTTCTTC. Translating it yields CAIGRTSGGLYNEQFF.

This clonotype has more than one count but fewer than ten. The CDR3 is CSATTLQGMNTEAFF. CDR3 bases: TGCAGTGCTACCACCCTACAGGGGATGAACACTGAAGCTTTCTTT. The chain links TRBV20-1 to TRBJ1-1; 7 nucleotides match TRBD1. Germline loops: CDR1 DFQATT, CDR2 SNEGSKA (reference sequence). The trim removed 4 bases at V and 0 bases at J, leaving 8 bases unmatched. The CDR3 covers 15 residues.

This clonotype occurred many times. This chain links TRBV6-2 or TRBV6-3 with TRBJ2-3; D gene ambiguous. The V gene lost 0 bases and the J gene lost 0 bases, with 13 bases spanning the gap. Looked up from germline, CDR1 is MNHEY and CDR2 is SVGEGT. This CDR3 contains 17 residues. The CDR3 coding sequence is TGTGCCAGCAGTTACTCCACACGGCCGACTAGCACAGATACGCAGTATTTT. Residues: CASSYSTRPTSTDTQYF.

This clonotype was recorded at least ten times. V usage is TRBV7-9 and J usage is TRBJ2-1; TRBD2 matches at 7 bases. V lost 5 bases, J lost 3 bases, and 10 bases stayed unmatched. The germline gives CDR1 SEHNR, CDR2 FQNEAQ (reference sequence). The CDR3 contains 16 residues. In DNA, the CDR3 is TGTGCCAGCAGCGGATTATGGGAGGGCCGCTACAATGAGCAGTTCTTC. Encoded protein: CASSGLWEGRYNEQFF.

This clonotype was seen ten or more times. This chain uses TRBV27 with TRBJ2-1; the match to TRBD1 covers 7 bases. The CDR3 is 14 residues long. V lost 2 bases and J lost 5; bases outside the gene matches: 3. Per germline, CDR1 MNHEY and CDR2 SMNVEV (reference sequence). CDR3 sequence: CASSLGTDNNEQFF. CDR3 nucleotide sequence: TGTGCCAGCAGTTTAGGGACAGACAACAATGAGCAGTTCTTC.

This clonotype was observed at least ten times. The chain links TRBV12-3 or TRBV12-4 to TRBJ1-1; D not certain. V was pared by 2 bases and J by 5 bases, with 9 bases between. CDR3 size: 13 residues. The CDR3 loop is CASSLSPQTEAFF. In DNA form, the CDR3 reads TGTGCCAGCAGTTTATCTCCTCAAACTGAAGCTTTCTTT.

This clonotype has only a few counts. The CDR3 reads CASRADRSSYNEQFF. Written as DNA, the CDR3 is TGTGCCAGCAGGGCAGACAGGAGCTCCTACAATGAGCAGTTCTTC. The chain combines TRBV7-2 with TRBJ2-1, with a weak D call TRBD1 (6 bases). The germline V gene has CDR1 SGHTA and CDR2 FQGNSA. Between the trimmed V and J ends, which lost 6 bases and 0 bases, there was a span of 12 bases. The CDR3 is 15 residues long.